The 5 T cell receptor beta chains below all came from one sample that was sequenced in a study of blood T cell repertoires in COVID-19. The table came from immunoSEQ multiplex PCR; TCRdb's copy has only in-frame clones and leaves some out. The repertoire holds some 160,000 clones, under 90% seen once, with nearly 8% in the top ten. The sample consisted of PBMCs or T cells enriched from blood (not recorded which). These TCRs come from a woman aged 45 to 65 who had recovered from COVID-19.

This clone has only one observation. This chain links TRBV16 with TRBJ2-2; TRBD1 matches 9 bases. CDR3 size: 16 residues. The ends lost 2 bases at V and 6 bases at J; junction bases unmatched: 7. Germline CDR1 KGHSY, CDR2 FQNENV. The CDR3 region is CASSQVVQGAAGELFF. The DNA of the CDR3 is TGTGCCAGCAGCCAAGTCGTACAGGGGGCGGCCGGGGAGCTGTTTTTT.

V and J are TRBV5-1 and TRBJ2-5; D perhaps matches TRBD2 (5 bases). The CDR3 consists of 15 residues. The V and J ends lost 0 bases and 9 bases respectively, with 18 bases between them. The V gene's germline CDR1 is SGHRS and CDR2 YFSETQ. CDR3 in amino acids: CASSLEFGVGAAQYF. Here the CDR3 DNA reads TGCGCCAGCAGCTTGGAATTCGGGGTGGGAGCTGCCCAGTACTTC.

The rearrangement uses TRBV24-1 and TRBJ2-5; perhaps TRBD2 as D (5 bases). V shed 5 bases and J shed 2 bases, with 11 bases lying between them. This CDR3 has 14 residues. Germline V gene lookup returns CDR1 KGHDR and CDR2 SFDVKD. In DNA form, the CDR3 reads TGTGCCACCAGTGTACCGGGCGGGCAAGAGACCCAGTACTTC. As protein: CATSVPGGQETQYF.

The chain combines TRBV27 with TRBJ1-3, with TRBD1 as a possible D gene (5 bases). The CDR3 extends over 17 amino acids. Looked up from germline, CDR1 is MNHEY and CDR2 is SMNVEV (reference sequence). V lost 5 bases and J lost 0, with 17 bases in between. Here the CDR3 DNA reads TGTGCCAGCAGTAGACAGTCCCCCGGGGGCTCTGGAAACACCATATATTTT. Its protein product is CASSRQSPGGSGNTIYF.

A remark on this clone: The junction departs from the called germline gene at one end, perhaps through a read error. The chain couples TRBV7-7 to TRBJ1-2; TRBD1 is a possible D gene (6 bases). The CDR3 is 17 residues long. The germline V gene has CDR1 SSHAT and CDR2 FNYEAQ (reference sequence). DNA for the CDR3: TGTGCTAGCAGCTTTTTTAAGTCTACAGGGTGCAACTATGGCTACACCTTC. Residues: CASSFFKSTGCNYGYTF.